This entry concerns a single TCR beta chain. Its antigen is not identified. This entry is derived from a study of T cell repertoires in aging, cancer and after chemotherapy. Broader study findings: Rebound thymic output was suggested by rising median generation probability during chemotherapy in each cancer cohort.

TRB rearrangements spanning V, D and J were amplified using mixed TRB-A/B primers. TCRdb re-derived calls from the multiplex PCR reads in MiXCR, one entry per CDR3 protein. The sample lists several thousand distinct CDR3 sequences, approximately 35% occurring once. The template was genomic DNA from peripheral blood, not RNA. The CDR3 is 17 residues long. Germline-derived CDR1 and CDR2 are MNHNS and SASEGT. With V trimmed by 0 bases and J by 3 bases, 5 bases remained unmatched. V usage is TRBV6-1 and J usage is TRBJ2-6; TRBD1 matches at 7 bases. Sequencing used blood. This TCR was sampled from a human donor in good health. The CDR3 nucleotides are TGTGCCAGCAGTGAAGCGGCGGCAGGGGGTGGGGCCAACGTCCTGACTTTC. Amino acid sequence: CASSEAAAGGGANVLTF.